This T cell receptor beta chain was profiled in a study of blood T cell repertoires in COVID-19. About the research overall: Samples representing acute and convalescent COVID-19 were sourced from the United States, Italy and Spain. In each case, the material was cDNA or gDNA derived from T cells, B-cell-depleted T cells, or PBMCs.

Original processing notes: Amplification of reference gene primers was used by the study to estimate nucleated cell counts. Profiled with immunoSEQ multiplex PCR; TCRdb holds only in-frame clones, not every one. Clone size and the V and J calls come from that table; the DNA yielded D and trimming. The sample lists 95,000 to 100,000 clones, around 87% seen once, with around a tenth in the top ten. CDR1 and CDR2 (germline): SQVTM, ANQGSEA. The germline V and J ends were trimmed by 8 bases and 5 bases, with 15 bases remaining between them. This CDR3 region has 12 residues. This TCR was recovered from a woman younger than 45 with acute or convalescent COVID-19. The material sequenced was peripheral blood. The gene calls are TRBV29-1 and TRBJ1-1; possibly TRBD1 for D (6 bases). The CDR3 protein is CSSGAGVTEAFF. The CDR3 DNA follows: TGCAGCTCAGGGGCGGGTGTTACTGAAGCTTTCTTT.